The 6 T cell receptor beta chains reported below all come from one sample, sequenced in a study of blood T cell repertoires in COVID-19. TCRdb's table, derived via immunoSEQ multiplex PCR, lists solely in-frame clones and lacks some. The profile shows 200,000 or so clones, about 85% of them singletons. Input material: PBMCs or T cells enriched from blood (not recorded which). These receptors were obtained from a woman between 25 and 40 years old who had recovered from COVID-19.

V is TRBV2 and J is TRBJ2-7; D gene ambiguous. The CDR3 consists of 11 residues. Germline V lookup: CDR1 SNHLY, CDR2 FYNNEI. V was pared by 5 bases and J by 3 bases, with 5 bases between. CDR3 nucleotide sequence: TGTGCCAGCAGTCCCCACTACGAGCAGTACTTC. This translates into CASSPHYEQYF. Together with reference TRBV2 and TRBJ2-7, the CDR3 gives the full variable domain: EPEVTQTPSHQVTQMGQEVILRCVPISNHLYFYWYRQILGQKVEFLVSFYNNEISEKSEIFDDQFSVERPDGSNFTLKIRSTKLEDSAMYFCASSPHYEQYFGPGTRLTVT.

The chain recombines TRBV4-1 with TRBJ2-1, with 8 bases aligning to TRBD2. This CDR3 is 16 amino acids long. Germline V gene data show CDR1 as MGHRA and CDR2 as YSYEKL. Losses at the gene ends were 6 bases for V and 3 bases for J; bases not matched to a gene: 10. This CDR3 is CASRDTSGQDYNEQFF. The CDR3, as DNA: TGCGCCAGCAGGGACACTAGCGGTCAGGACTACAATGAGCAGTTCTTC.

In DNA, the CDR3 is TGTGCCAGCAGTCCCCGACAGGGGGAGACCCAGTACTTC. This gives the protein CASSPRQGETQYF. The J gene is TRBJ2-5, the V gene TRBV27, with TRBD1 identical over 8 bases. The V and J ends lost 5 bases and 5 bases, in that order; junction bases with no gene match: 4. CDR3 length: 13 residues. Germline V gene data show CDR1 as MNHEY and CDR2 as SMNVEV (reference sequence).

This sequence joins TRBV6-5 and TRBJ1-2, with no clear D. Between the trimmed V and J ends, which lost 8 bases and 7 bases, there was a span of 17 bases. The CDR3 is 13 amino acids. CDR1 is MNHEY, CDR2 SVGAGI, per germline. This CDR3 reads CASGPTRPLGYTF. The CDR3 bases are TGTGCCAGCGGACCAACTAGACCCCTTGGCTACACCTTC.

V is TRBV12-5 and J is TRBJ1-2; TRBD1 matches at 7 bases. This CDR3 contains 13 residues. With 9 bases clipped from V and 5 bases from J, the junction kept 9 bases outside the gene matches. From germline, CDR1 is LGHNT and CDR2 FRNRAP. The CDR3 reads CASVGTDRYGYTF. CDR3 nucleotides: TGTGCTAGCGTCGGGACAGATCGTTATGGCTACACCTTC.

This rearrangement joins TRBV5-4 to TRBJ2-4; possible D gene TRBD2, 6 bases. Germline CDR1 is SGHNT and CDR2 is YYREEE (reference sequence). The CDR3 runs to 16 residues. V shed 4 bases and J shed 0 bases, with 14 bases lying between them. CDR3: CASSPDRELAKNIQYF. DNA of the CDR3: TGTGCCAGCAGCCCGGACCGGGAGCTAGCCAAAAACATTCAGTACTTC.